The rows below give T cell receptor beta chains drawn from one sample of a study of blood T cell repertoires in COVID-19. Profiling relied on immunoSEQ multiplex PCR, and the TCRdb table lists in-frame clones only, not all of them. The table records 120,000 to 150,000 clones, 80% to 90% of them present only once. The sequenced sample was peripheral blood. The receptors derive from an elderly woman with acute or convalescent COVID-19. CDR3s leave out the opening cysteine and the closing phenylalanine or tryptophan.

TRBV18,TRBJ1-6,ASSPITSHSYNSPLH
TRBV5-1,TRBJ2-1,ASSTGQGWNEQF
TRBV11-3,TRBJ1-6,ASSLDSNSPLH
TRBV6-6,TRBJ1-1,ASSRRDRGPMATEAF
TRBV18,TRBJ1-6,ASSRQGAQASPLH
TRBV7-9,TRBJ1-1,ASSLARLNTEAF
TRBV11-2,TRBJ1-6,ASSLITGDSPLH
TRBV10-3,TRBJ2-1,ASSGELYEQF
TRBV18,TRBJ1-2,ASSPSSDRVNYGYT
TRBV7-2,TRBJ2-1,ASSLVGAAGASYNEQF
TRBV5-1,TRBJ1-2,ASSPRTGPMGGYT
TRBV7-2,TRBJ2-6,ASSYTGTRGSGANVLT
TRBV11-3,TRBJ2-1,ASSDRDSKYNEQF
TRBV5-5,TRBJ2-1,ASSRYSGQRQEQF
TRBV5-1,TRBJ2-7,ASSLVPSGGGYEQY
TRBV7-2,TRBJ2-4,ASSLRAEGADKNIQY
TRBV19,TRBJ2-1,ATQGVYNEQF
TRBV5-1,TRBJ2-3,ASSPTRPSTDTQY
TRBV5-4,TRBJ2-5,ASSREVRIQETQY
TRBV7-7,TRBJ2-1,ASSAQTGTEQF
TRBV29-1,TRBJ1-1,SVVPNFIGGSTEAF
TRBV30,TRBJ1-2,AWRLQGRYGYT
TRBV3-1/TRBV3-2,TRBJ1-2,ASSQAGGGPQT
TRBV20-1,TRBJ2-7,SASYPGQDNYEQY
TRBV30,TRBJ2-3,AWSRDRSNTDTQY
TRBV7-2,TRBJ1-2,ASSPRPGTGIYGYT
TRBV27,TRBJ1-6,ASSTVTTGRNSPLH
TRBV7-2,TRBJ1-2,ASSLGGQLYGYT
TRBV12-3/TRBV12-4,TRBJ2-7,ASSRGGAHEQY
TRBV19,TRBJ1-3,ASSRDRVSGNTIY
TRBV12-3/TRBV12-4,TRBJ1-2,ASSARGYHGYT
TRBV7-2,TRBJ1-6,ASSLAGNSPLH
TRBV29-1,TRBJ1-5,SVTGSPDQPQH
TRBV11-3,TRBJ1-5,ASSLKKRVQGTEQPQH
TRBV6-5,TRBJ2-5,ASRPGLYQETQY
TRBV4-1,TRBJ1-5,ASSQGLEDRSGNQPQH